This TCR beta chain was recorded in a study of T cells in Graves' hyperthyroidism and ophthalmopathy (dated by TCRdb to the late 2010s). Background on the whole study: Peripheral blood samples were taken at the time of initial diagnosis, prior to any treatment. A discovery cohort of approximately 97 patients, 43 with Graves' ophthalmopathy and about 60 with stable Graves' hyperthyroidism, was used to find distinguishing TCR V-J signatures. An independent validation cohort of fewer than 20 hyperthyroidism patients and 17 patients who later progressed to ophthalmopathy tested prospective prediction of ophthalmopathy. The approximately 100 discovery patients were divided at random into training and test sets in a 7:3 ratio. In about six Graves' hyperthyroidism patients, the study also compared T-cell repertoires from thyroid tissue with T-cell repertoires from blood. After blood sampling, hyperthyroidism patients were treated with methimazole at a starting dose of 30 mg daily, and ophthalmopathy patients were treated with high-dose intravenous methylprednisolone. The paper describes TCR Vbeta CDR3 sequencing of roughly 130 peripheral blood samples, made up of fewer than 50 ophthalmopathy patients, approximately 73 hyperthyroidism patients and around 17 progressor patients. Overall study outcomes, separate from this receptor: In validation, the model predicted progression to ophthalmopathy a median of approximately 6.3 months before onset, with approximately 71% sensitivity and roughly 77% specificity. Sample size was not statistically predetermined, and blinding of investigators to group allocation was not performed. Most expanded thyroid clonotypes (frequency above 0.001) were also detected in blood, a finding suggesting that blood repertoires may reflect thyroid immune responses. Ophthalmopathy was separated from stable hyperthyroidism by a 13 V-J signature model, with about 86% sensitivity and about 81% specificity obtained in cross-validation and 80%/75% obtained in testing.

From V the trimming removes 5 bases and from J it removes 8 bases, while the gene matches leave 11 bases of the junction unaccounted for. Reading from cysteine to phenylalanine, the CDR3 counts 14 amino acids. Here the CDR3 DNA is all that survives: 42 bases in frame from base 1. As encoded in the germline V gene (reference sequence), CDR1 is MNHEY while CDR2 is SMNVEV. At least ten counts were recorded for this clonotype. Its antigen is currently not known. No base qualities exist here, and no much larger clone lies one base off it. TCR beta CDR3 regions were amplified from RNA transcripts. For the first round of RT-PCR on the TCR CDR3, the HTBI primer set was used together with the Qiagen OneStep RT-PCR kit. Libraries were constructed in a second round of multiplex PCR, after which size selection and purification were carried out. The libraries were sequenced on an Illumina HiSeq2000 using paired-end 100 bp reads. Per the authors' processing: SOAPnuke was used to process the raw data, with reads discarded if the reads contained adapters or uncalled bases, had a mean Phred below 15, or lacked an exact constant-primer or identifier match. COPE v1.2.5 was used to merge high-quality paired reads, and clonotypes were defined as unique nucleotide sequences. MiTCR v1.1 was used to align clonotypes to the IMGT TRBV, TRBD and TRBJ reference segments. Only V-J combinations with frequency above 0.0001, covering about 99% of repertoires, were analysed. The TCS score was defined as the ratio of F50 (clonal expansion) to E x V (chaos), calculated using BLOSUM62-based TCRdist between CDR3 peptides within each V-J. Welch's t-statistics and random forest reduced just over 500 V-J features to some 14, which were used in a naive Bayes classifier (R e1071). TCRdb redid the processing of the public reads, applying fastp at Q25 and MiXCR, and retained in-frame beta chains. Each CDR3 protein gets just one entry, which takes the most common genes and DNA from the rows behind it. These V and J calls derive from TCRdb rather than the authors' analysis. Within this sample are around 530,000 distinct CDR3 sequences, with 17% of them counted one time only. Of the sample, roughly 18% falls within the top ten clones.

Ophthalmopathy patients had moderately to severely active disease, with a Clinical Activity Score of 3 or more, a NOSPECS grade of 4 or more, and a disease duration of less than 3 months. Any patient with an uncontrolled infection, another autoimmune disease, pregnancy or lactation was excluded. Diagnoses were based on clinical symptoms, serum thyroxine and TRAb, thyroid ultrasound and orbital computed tomography. Ficoll-Paque density gradient centrifugation was used to isolate PBMCs from under 11 ml of fresh peripheral blood. Total RNA was extracted with Trizol reagent, and quality was checked on an Agilent 2100 Bioanalyzer.

Sequenced: blood. This clonotype originated in a woman younger than 35 with Graves' ophthalmopathy. The sequence is built from TRBV27 and TRBJ1-2; TRBD1 agrees with 7 junctional bases. The CDR3 in this case is CASSEDRRTDGYTF. The DNA reads as follows: TGTGCCAGCAGTGAGGACAGGAGGACCGACGGCTACACCTTC.